The source of this TCR beta chain is a study of blood T cell repertoires in COVID-19. In the study overall: Material from acute and convalescent COVID-19 was sourced from the United States, Italy and Spain. PBMCs, B-cell-depleted T cells, or T cells were the source of the cDNA or gDNA that made up the material.

This clone was recorded once. In the original workflow: Reference gene primer amplification gave estimated nucleated cell counts. Measured with immunoSEQ multiplex PCR; TCRdb has only the in-frame clones, and not every one. For V, J and clone size, that table is used; D and trimming come from the DNA. The top ten hold around 15% of the sample, which has under 45,000 clones, about 87% seen once. Sequencing used peripheral blood. The TCR sequence derives from a man aged 55 to 70 with active COVID-19.

This CDR3 reads CASSVQGANTGELFF. The CDR3 DNA reads TGTGCCAGCAGCGTCCAGGGCGCGAACACCGGGGAGCTGTTTTTT. V is TRBV9 and J is TRBJ2-2, with a tentative D call TRBD1 (5 bases). Per germline, CDR1 SGDLS and CDR2 YYNGEE. There are 15 residues in the CDR3. Trimming shortened V by 2 bases and J by 0 bases, and 8 bases separated the two germline ends.